What follows describes a single T cell receptor beta chain. Its antigen is still unknown. Within one base of it there is no much larger clone, and no base qualities were kept. The CDR1 and CDR2 encoded by the germline V gene are SGHAT and FQNNGV. Including the terminal cysteine and phenylalanine, the CDR3 comprises 16 residues. The DNA shown is the 48-base CDR3, in frame from base 1. V has 0 bases trimmed and J has 9 bases trimmed; junction bases matching no gene number 7. The data belong to a study of T-cell reconstitution after alpha-beta-depleted transplantation in children (dated by TCRdb to about 2016). For the wider study: The study quantitatively tracked T-cell immune reconstitution after TCRalphabeta/CD19-depleted allogeneic hematopoietic cell transplantation in children using TCR repertoire profiling.

Receptor amplification or capture employed PCR. TCRdb records Illumina HiSeq 2500 as the sequencer. To normalize quantification of the TCRbeta repertoire, the TCR libraries were built with molecular barcoding that relied on unique molecular identifiers. The public reads were reprocessed in TCRdb via fastp at Q25 and MiXCR, keeping in-frame beta chains. A single entry per CDR3 protein holds the most common genes and DNA from its merged rows. This sample comprises around 530,000 distinct CDR3 sequences, about 33% of them detected only once. The ten biggest clones cover roughly 2.5% of the sample. This specimen consisted of PBMCs from the stem cell graft donor, obtained from the stem cell graft. The chain uses TRBV11-2 and TRBJ2-6, and 8 junction bases match TRBD1. The sequence came from a human donor who donated a stem cell graft to a child with aplastic anemia. The nucleotides are TGTGCCAGCAGCTTAGAAAGACAGGGGAGAGTCAACGTCCTGACTTTC. This codes for CASSLERQGRVNVLTF. The variable domain in full, with residues beyond the CDR3 obtained from the reference TRBV11-2 and TRBJ2-6 genes, is EAGVAQSPRYKIIEKRQSVAFWCNPISGHATLYWYQQILGQGPKLLIQFQNNGVVDDSQLPKDRFSAERLKGVDSTLKIQPAKLEDSAVYLCASSLERQGRVNVLTFGAGSRLTVL.